These 30 T cell receptor beta chains came from one sample sequenced in a study of beta chain features in type 1 diabetes. Study-wide results and limits: TCRB CDR3s from Type 1 diabetes patients were moderately but significantly shorter in all four CD4+ subsets.

The isolated RNA, all of it, was reverse transcribed, so expressed TCRB transcripts were what got sequenced. Clones were read by immunoSEQ multiplex PCR, and TCRdb kept only the in-frame ones, dropping some. The sample yields 500,000 to 850,000 clones, roughly an eighth seen once. No cognate antigen is known for these TCRs. Specimen: naive CD4+ T cells from blood. The receptor set was obtained from a man aged 18-30 years with type 1 diabetes.

This clone was observed a handful of times. The chain joins TRBV5-1 to TRBJ2-3; 13 positions agree with TRBD2. This CDR3 contains 17 residues. Germline V lookup: CDR1 SGHRS, CDR2 YFSETQ. J gave up 1 base and V 4 bases, and 6 bases lay outside the gene matches. The CDR3 loop reads CASSPGLAGFRTDTQYF. DNA for the CDR3: TGCGCCAGCAGCCCGGGACTAGCGGGGTTCCGCACAGATACGCAGTATTTT.

This clone was seen more than once but under ten times. This chain uses TRBV5-1 with TRBJ1-5; 9 bases map to TRBD1. The length of the CDR3 is 13 residues. Unmatched junction bases numbered 4, after V lost 5 bases and J lost 7 bases. CDR1 SGHRS and CDR2 YFSETQ come from the germline V gene. DNA for the CDR3: TGCGCCAGCAGTTCGGACAGGGGCCAGCCCCAGCATTTT. It specifies CASSSDRGQPQHF.

This clone showed up just a few times. V is TRBV27 and J is TRBJ1-6; weak D call: TRBD1 (6 bases). Trimming took off 4 bases at V and 9 bases at J, with 22 bases between the two ends. The CDR3 contains 17 residues. The germline V gene has CDR1 MNHEY and CDR2 SMNVEV (reference sequence). The chain's CDR3 is CASSSPGGGLISSPLHF. In DNA form, the CDR3 reads TGTGCCAGCAGTTCCCCCGGGGGCGGCCTTATTAGTTCACCCCTCCACTTT.

The chain has TRBV7-9 and TRBJ2-1; no definite D call. The CDR3 is 11 amino acids. V was cut by 5 bases and J by 15 bases, with 14 bases left in between. CDR1 and CDR2 (germline): SEHNR, FQNEAQ (reference sequence). The CDR3 bases are TGTGCCAGCAGCCCAGTCCTAATAGCGTTCTTC. It encodes CASSPVLIAFF. Using reference TRBV7-9 and TRBJ2-1 for the parts outside the CDR3, the full variable domain is DTGVSQNPRHKITKRGQNVTFRCDPISEHNRLYWYRQTLGQGPEFLTYFQNEAQLEKSRLLSDRFSAERPKGSFSTLEIQRTEQGDSAMYLCASSPVLIAFFGPGTRLTVL.

Only a few counts were recorded for this clone. The chain recombines TRBV7-2 with TRBJ2-3; TRBD2 agrees at 12 bases. This CDR3 region has 16 residues. Germline V lookup: CDR1 SGHTA, CDR2 FQGNSA. J was trimmed by 2 bases and V by 5 bases; bases with no gene match: 5. CDR3 coding DNA: TGTGCCAGCAGCCGTCTAGCGGGGGGGAACACAGATACGCAGTATTTT. Protein: CASSRLAGGNTDTQYF.

The chain employs TRBV20-1 and TRBJ1-1, with D perhaps TRBD1 (5 bases). V shed 5 bases and J shed 8 bases, with 12 bases lying between them. The CDR3 runs to 11 residues. Germline lookup yields CDR1 DFQATT and CDR2 SNEGSKA (reference sequence). The CDR3 loop is CSAPSREEAFF. CDR3 sequence (DNA): TGCAGTGCTCCCTCCAGGGAAGAAGCTTTCTTT.

This clone was picked up a small number of times. This chain connects TRBV30 to TRBJ2-7; weak D call: TRBD2 (6 bases). In germline, CDR1 is GTSNPN, CDR2 SVGIG (reference sequence). Trimming removed 3 bases from V and 1 base from J, with 13 bases in between. The CDR3 length is 14 residues. CDR3 protein: CAWRDSGLSYEQYF. The CDR3 DNA follows: TGTGCCTGGAGAGACTCGGGACTTTCCTACGAGCAGTACTTC.

The V call is TRBV2, the J call TRBJ2-7; 7 positions agree with TRBD1. After removal of 7 bases from V and 0 bases from J, the junction contained 6 bases not matched to a gene. Germline CDR1 reads SNHLY; CDR2 reads FYNNEI. CDR3 length equals 14 residues. In nucleotides, the CDR3 is TGTGCCAGCAAGTACAGGGGAAGCTCCTACGAGCAGTACTTC. This gives the protein CASKYRGSSYEQYF.

The chain uses TRBV18 and TRBJ1-1, with 8 bases fitting TRBD1. The CDR3 spans 16 residues. Germline CDR1 and CDR2: KGHSH and LQKENI. The trim removed 2 bases at V and 5 bases at J, leaving 10 bases unmatched. The CDR3 nucleotides read TGTGCCAGCTCACCAGGGTCCGGACAGGGACATACTGAAGCTTTCTTT. Translation: CASSPGSGQGHTEAFF.

This clone was counted only a few times. This rearrangement joins TRBV27 to TRBJ1-1; 7 bases fit TRBD1. V was pared by 7 bases and J by 1 base, with 6 bases of the junction left unmatched. CDR1 and CDR2 from the germline V gene are MNHEY and SMNVEV (reference sequence). The CDR3 is 14 amino acids. CDR3: CASTEGAGNTEAFF. The CDR3 nucleotides read TGTGCCAGCACCGAGGGGGCCGGGAACACTGAAGCTTTCTTT.

On this clone: The germline gene is not matched at one end of the junction; a read error may be the cause. The CDR3, as DNA: TGTTCTTCAGGGGAGACTCAGCCCCAGCATTTT. Protein: CSSGETQPQHF. The V and J genes are TRBV20-1 and TRBJ1-5, with D possibly TRBD1 on 6 matching bases. Germline V gene sequence: CDR1 DFQATT, CDR2 SNEGSKA (reference sequence). The CDR3 loop spans 11 amino acids.

The gene calls are TRBV5-1 and TRBJ2-2; 7 bases fit TRBD2. Trimming cost V 4 bases and J 2 bases; bases outside gene matches: 5. The CDR3 has 15 residues. Germline CDR1 is SGHRS and CDR2 is YFSETQ. CDR3 sequence: CASSRGSSNTGELFF. In DNA form, the CDR3 reads TGCGCCAGCAGCCGCGGGAGTTCCAACACCGGGGAGCTGTTTTTT. Drawing the rest from reference TRBV5-1 and TRBJ2-2, the complete variable domain is KAGVTQTPRYLIKTRGQQVTLSCSPISGHRSVSWYQQTPGQGLQFLFEYFSETQRNKGNFPGRFSGRQFSNSRSEMNVSTLELGDSALYLCASSRGSSNTGELFFGEGSRLTVL.

This chain links TRBV19 with TRBJ2-3; no reliable D call. Germline assignment: CDR1 LNHDA and CDR2 SQIVND (reference sequence). The germline V and J ends were trimmed by 4 bases and 2 bases, with 13 bases remaining between them. CDR3 length equals 15 residues. This CDR3 reads CASSTLPAATDTQYF. In nucleotides, the CDR3 is TGTGCCAGTAGTACCCTACCGGCTGCCACAGATACGCAGTATTTT. Full variable domain (rest looked up from reference TRBV19 and TRBJ2-3): DGGITQSPKYLFRKEGQNVTLSCEQNLNHDAMYWYRQDPGQGLRLIYYSQIVNDFQKGDIAEGYSVSREKKESFPLTVTSAQKNPTAFYLCASSTLPAATDTQYFGPGTRLTVL.

The sample holds a few counts of this clone. This chain joins TRBV5-6 and TRBJ2-6, with D hard to call. CDR1 is SGHDT, CDR2 YYEEEE, per germline. This CDR3 contains 12 residues. Trimming pared 4 bases from V and 17 bases from J, leaving 16 bases between. DNA of the CDR3: TGTGCCAGCAGCCAAATTAGTGGATTCTTGACTTTC. Translating it yields CASSQISGFLTF.

The genes are TRBV6-5 and TRBJ2-2, with 8 bases fitting TRBD2. Losses at the gene ends were 5 bases for V and 6 bases for J; bases not matched to a gene: 5. The CDR3 consists of 14 residues. CDR1 is MNHEY and CDR2 is SVGAGI in the germline V gene. In nucleotides, the CDR3 is TGTGCCAGCAGTGCACAAGCGGGAGCCGGGGAGCTGTTTTTT. Amino acid sequence: CASSAQAGAGELFF.

This clone was seen a few times. The genes are TRBV30 and TRBJ1-1; the D is unclear. The germline gives CDR1 GTSNPN, CDR2 SVGIG (reference sequence). This CDR3 is 13 amino acids long. V was clipped by 3 bases and J by 1 base, with 9 bases between them. The CDR3 spells CAWRWTSNTEAFF. Here the CDR3 DNA reads TGTGCCTGGAGGTGGACGTCGAACACTGAAGCTTTCTTT. Based on the CDR3 plus reference TRBV30 and TRBJ1-1, the full variable domain is SQTIHQWPATLVQPVGSPLSLECTVEGTSNPNLYWYRQAAGRGLQLLFYSVGIGQISSEVPQNLSASRPQDRQFILSSKKLLLSDSGFYLCAWRWTSNTEAFFGQGTRLTVV.

The genes are TRBV30 and TRBJ2-1, with D perhaps TRBD2 (5 bases). Germline V CDR1 and CDR2: GTSNPN, SVGIG (reference sequence). The CDR3 is 11 amino acids. V dropped 7 bases and J dropped 3 bases, with 7 bases sitting between them. The CDR3 sequence is CASGNYNEQFF. CDR3 coding DNA: TGTGCCTCGGGAAACTACAATGAGCAGTTCTTC.

The V call is TRBV7-9, the J call TRBJ2-2, with 7 bases aligning to TRBD1. The CDR3 consists of 14 residues. V lost 5 bases, J lost 6 bases, and 6 bases stayed unmatched. Looked up from germline, CDR1 is SEHNR and CDR2 is FQNEAQ (reference sequence). In DNA form, the CDR3 reads TGTGCCAGCAGCAACAGGGGTGAAGCCGGGGAGCTGTTTTTT. Protein: CASSNRGEAGELFF.

This clone was detected a few times. CDR3 sequence: CASRLSGTGNYGYTF. Written as DNA, the CDR3 is TGTGCCAGCAGATTGTCCGGGACAGGGAACTATGGCTACACCTTC. The chain joins TRBV2 to TRBJ1-2, with 9 bases aligning to TRBD1. CDR3 length: 15 amino acids. Germline loops: CDR1 SNHLY, CDR2 FYNNEI. Trimming took 6 bases from V and 2 from J; bases not matched to a gene: 7. Full variable domain (missing parts from reference TRBV2 and TRBJ1-2): EPEVTQTPSHQVTQMGQEVILRCVPISNHLYFYWYRQILGQKVEFLVSFYNNEISEKSEIFDDQFSVERPDGSNFTLKIRSTKLEDSAMYFCASRLSGTGNYGYTFGSGTRLTVV.

The chain recombines TRBV19 with TRBJ1-5, with 10 bases lining up with TRBD1. V trimming: 7 bases; J trimming: 6 bases; junction bases outside the gene matches: 9. From germline, CDR1 is LNHDA and CDR2 SQIVND (reference sequence). The CDR3 runs 15 residues. The CDR3 region has the DNA TGTGCCAGTAAAGACAGGGGGCAAGCTTCTCAGCCCCAGCATTTT. This sequence encodes CASKDRGQASQPQHF.

This clone was observed a handful of times. This chain uses TRBV10-3 with TRBJ2-2, with no clear D. Germline CDR1 is ENHRY and CDR2 is SYGVKD. The CDR3 has 15 residues. Trimming stripped 7 bases from V and 5 bases from J, with 17 bases between. The CDR3 sequence: CAIKGSNPRTGELFF. The DNA of the CDR3 is TGTGCCATCAAAGGAAGCAATCCAAGGACCGGGGAGCTGTTTTTT.

The rearrangement uses TRBV7-9 and TRBJ2-3, with TRBD2 identical over 7 bases. The V segment lost 7 bases and the J segment 0 bases; nucleotides outside the gene matches: 10. CDR1 and CDR2 from the germline V gene are SEHNR and FQNEAQ (reference sequence). The CDR3 has 16 amino acids. CDR3 amino acids: CASTPQGGASTDTQYF. For the CDR3, the DNA is TGTGCCAGCACCCCCCAGGGAGGGGCTAGCACAGATACGCAGTATTTT.

This clone was found a few times. This chain uses TRBV15 with TRBJ2-7; TRBD2 matches 9 bases. Trimming removed 1 base from V and 2 bases from J; junction bases left unmatched: 3. From germline, CDR1 is LNHNV and CDR2 YYDKDF (reference sequence). The CDR3 is 15 residues long. CDR3 loop: CATSRGSSGTYEQYF. The DNA for the CDR3 is TGTGCCACCAGCAGAGGCTCTAGCGGGACCTACGAGCAGTACTTC.

V is TRBV6-6 and J is TRBJ2-7, with D possibly being TRBD1 (5 bases). In germline, CDR1 is MNHNY, CDR2 SVGAGI (reference sequence). The ends were cut back, 7 bases at V and 2 bases at J, with 12 bases in the middle. This CDR3 has 13 residues. CDR3 region: CASTQTVTYEQYF. CDR3 DNA: TGTGCCAGCACCCAGACAGTAACCTACGAGCAGTACTTC.

This clone was seen a handful of times. The rearrangement joins TRBV30 to TRBJ1-1; D gene ambiguous. Germline CDR1 is GTSNPN and CDR2 is SVGIG (reference sequence). This CDR3 region has 10 residues. The CDR3 region has the DNA TGTGCTTGCGGAAGCGGGTCAGCTTTCTTT. Encoded protein: CACGSGSAFF.

The table lists this clone with a few counts. The CDR3 DNA reads as TGTGCCATCAGTGCAGGGGAACGCGCAAACACCGGGGAGCTGTTTTTT. Its protein product is CAISAGERANTGELFF. J is TRBJ2-2 and V is TRBV10-3, with D maybe TRBD1 (6 bases). The CDR3 totals 16 residues. V lost 4 bases, J lost 2 bases, and 14 bases lay in between. Germline V gene data show CDR1 as ENHRY and CDR2 as SYGVKD.

This clone was detected only a few times. The chain is built from TRBV29-1 and TRBJ1-1; 9 bases line up with TRBD1. The V segment lost 7 bases and the J segment 8 bases; nucleotides outside the gene matches: 5. The CDR3 covers 11 residues. CDR1 and CDR2 (germline): SQVTM, ANQGSEA. CDR3 region: CSAQGATEAFF. The CDR3 DNA reads TGCAGCGCACAGGGGGCCACCGAAGCTTTCTTT. The entire variable domain, with the rest obtained from reference TRBV29-1 and TRBJ1-1, is as follows: SAVISQKPSRDICQRGTSLTIQCQVDSQVTMMFWYRQQPGQSLTLIATANQGSEATYESGFVIDKFPISRPNLTFSTLTVSNMSPEDSSIYLCSAQGATEAFFGQGTRLTVV.

The chain joins TRBV30 to TRBJ1-3; D call uncertain. Trimming pared 4 bases from V and 2 bases from J, leaving 9 bases between. CDR1 is GTSNPN and CDR2 is SVGIG in the germline V gene (reference sequence). This CDR3 contains 13 residues. The CDR3 region is CAWIFGAGNTIYF. For the CDR3, the DNA is TGTGCCTGGATTTTTGGGGCTGGAAACACCATATATTTT. Full variable domain (outside the CDR3, taken from reference TRBV30 and TRBJ1-3): SQTIHQWPATLVQPVGSPLSLECTVEGTSNPNLYWYRQAAGRGLQLLFYSVGIGQISSEVPQNLSASRPQDRQFILSSKKLLLSDSGFYLCAWIFGAGNTIYFGEGSWLTVV.

This chain joins TRBV7-9 and TRBJ2-3, with TRBD1 as a possible D gene (5 bases). Germline-derived CDR1 and CDR2 are SEHNR and FQNEAQ (reference sequence). There are 13 residues in the CDR3. V was cut by 4 bases and J by 3 bases, with 8 bases left in between. The CDR3, as DNA: TGTGCCAGCAGCTCTTACAGGACAGATACGCAGTATTTT. Its translation is CASSSYRTDTQYF.

This chain joins TRBV6-1 and TRBJ2-7; D is possibly TRBD1 or TRBD2 (5 bases each). CDR1 and CDR2 from the germline V gene are MNHNS and SASEGT. V lost 0 bases and J lost 6, with 12 bases in between. The length of the CDR3 is 14 residues. CDR3 coding DNA: TGTGCCAGCAGTGAAGCGCTTCAGGGAGTCGAGCAGTACTTC. Amino acid sequence: CASSEALQGVEQYF.